Detailed here is one T cell receptor (beta chain). Its antigen specificity is not known. Base quality data are lacking; no much larger clone is found one base away. Patients with localized lung adenocarcinoma, a subtype of non-small cell lung cancer, were used as donors. The samples were taken from the margins of localized lung adenocarcinomas. For TCR repertoire analysis, CD4+ T cells from tumor tissue were profiled apart from CD8+ T cells. This sample is drawn from a study of CD4 and CD8 cells across lung adenocarcinoma regions (dated by TCRdb to 2016 to 2018). Describing the broader study: Intratumor heterogeneity of the T cell receptor repertoire was examined by comparing tumor centers with tumor margins.

The CDR3 measures 15 amino acids from cysteine to phenylalanine. Of the read, only the CDR3 DNA is kept; its 45 bases are in frame from base 1. Germline trimming amounts to 2 bases on V and 8 bases on J, with 9 as the count of junction bases outside the gene matches. CDR1 and CDR2 are drawn from the germline V gene: ENHRY, SYGVKD. Preparation of the library involved PCR. Instrument used: HiSeq X Ten. Using fastp at Q25 and MiXCR, TCRdb reprocessed the public reads and kept productive beta chains. When rows share a CDR3 protein, they turn into one entry using the most common DNA and genes. A total of about 5,200 distinct CDR3 sequences appear in this sample, 40% to 60% of them only once. Of the sample, 15% to 20% falls within the top ten clones.

The clonotype was recovered from a male donor with lung adenocarcinoma. The CD4 and CD8 labels of this study may be unreliable. The sequenced sample was CD4+ T cells from the margin of a lung tumor. The meaning of the sample's cell subset or site label: tumor margin region. The sequence is built from TRBV10-3 and TRBJ2-1; TRBD2 fits 7 bases in the junction. Here is the DNA: TGTGCCATCAGTGAGAGTCGGGGGGATTTCGATGAGCAGTTCTTC. This codes for CAISESRGDFDEQFF.